This entry lists 8 T cell receptor beta chains sequenced from one sample in a study of control samples from healthy donors and cancer patients (dated by TCRdb to about 2020). The library was built by means of the immunoSEQ multiplex PCR assay. Entries here come from immuneACCESS through TCRdb and include only in-frame sequences with V and J called. Some clones fail to appear in such tables; in the studies checked, an unresolved V gene covers under half of the shortfall, and the cause of the remainder is unknown. The sample has about 150,000 clones on record, 75% to 90% of them singletons. Less than 5% of the sample comes from the top ten. The sequencing sample was made of blood. Receptors were obtained from a young man in good health.

J is TRBJ1-2 and V is TRBV2; D is unresolved. Germline-derived CDR1 and CDR2 are SNHLY and FYNNEI. This CDR3 spans 11 amino acids. Trimming stripped 3 bases from V and 7 bases from J, with 6 bases between. In DNA, the CDR3 is TGTGCCAGCAGTGACATGGGTGGCTACACCTTC. This gives the protein CASSDMGGYTF. The whole variable domain, remainder taken from reference TRBV2 and TRBJ1-2, is EPEVTQTPSHQVTQMGQEVILRCVPISNHLYFYWYRQILGQKVEFLVSFYNNEISEKSEIFDDQFSVERPDGSNFTLKIRSTKLEDSAMYFCASSDMGGYTFGSGTRLTVV.

The V and J genes are TRBV6-5 and TRBJ1-5, with 8 bases matching TRBD1. This CDR3 is built from 15 residues. After removal of 5 bases from V and 3 bases from J, the junction contained 6 bases not matched to a gene. CDR1 MNHEY and CDR2 SVGAGI come from the germline V gene. CDR3 amino acids: CASSPGQVINQPQHF. Here the CDR3 DNA reads TGTGCCAGCAGTCCGGGACAGGTCATCAATCAGCCCCAGCATTTT.

The chain joins TRBV27 to TRBJ2-7; TRBD1 might be the D (6 bases). The CDR3 is made up of 13 amino acids. Germline CDR1 and CDR2: MNHEY and SMNVEV (reference sequence). With 6 bases removed from V and 3 bases from J, the gap between germline ends came to 12 bases. The CDR3 bases are TGTGCCAGCAGACACAGGGTTAGCTACGAGCAGTACTTC. Its translation is CASRHRVSYEQYF.

Comment on this clone: In the same sample, other DNA sequences code for this CDR3. The V gene is TRBV5-1, the J gene TRBJ1-1; 8 bases map to TRBD1. The J segment lost 1 base and the V segment lost 4 bases, leaving 3 bases of the junction unmatched. This CDR3 comprises 14 residues. In germline, CDR1 is SGHRS, CDR2 YFSETQ. The CDR3 DNA reads TGCGCCAGCAGCCCAGGGACAGGGAACACTGAAGCTTTCTTT. This sequence encodes CASSPGTGNTEAFF.

The V gene is TRBV15, the J gene TRBJ1-4, with D hard to call. The V end was cut by 1 base, the J end by 4 bases, with 4 bases between. This CDR3 spans 13 amino acids. Germline CDR1 LNHNV, CDR2 YYDKDF (reference sequence). In DNA form, the CDR3 reads TGTGCCACCAGCAGAGGGGTTAATGAAAAACTGTTTTTT. Its protein product is CATSRGVNEKLFF.

The chain couples TRBV25-1 to TRBJ2-2; D remains ambiguous. V shed 5 bases and J shed 4 bases, with 8 bases lying between them. Germline CDR1 and CDR2: MGHDK and SYGVNS. The CDR3 runs 13 residues. The CDR3 is CASSWSGTGELFF. For the CDR3, the DNA is TGTGCCAGCAGTTGGAGTGGCACCGGGGAGCTGTTTTTT.

The rearrangement uses TRBV4-2 and TRBJ2-7, with 7 positions matching TRBD2. CDR1 LGHNA and CDR2 YNFKEQ come from the germline V gene. This CDR3 contains 17 residues. V was clipped by 1 base and J by 0 bases; unmatched bases: 9. As DNA, the CDR3 is TGTGCCAGCAGCCAAGGGGGTAGCGGGTTAACCTCCTACGAGCAGTACTTC. Translating it yields CASSQGGSGLTSYEQYF.

The genes are TRBV6-6 and TRBJ1-1, with TRBD1 matching over 9 bases. Germline V gives CDR1 MNHNY, CDR2 SVGAGI (reference sequence). CDR3 length: 13 residues. With 8 bases clipped from V and 6 bases from J, the junction kept 7 bases outside the gene matches. The chain's CDR3 is CASAPTGGSEAFF. CDR3 in DNA: TGTGCCAGCGCACCCACAGGGGGCTCTGAAGCTTTCTTT.